This entry is about one T cell receptor beta chain. V was shortened by 5 bases and J by 7 bases, with 6 bases between the two germline ends. The length of the CDR3 is 11 residues. Sequencing was performed with immunoSEQ multiplex PCR; in TCRdb, only in-frame clones are kept and a portion is missing. The table has 55,000 to 70,000 clones, 80% to 95% seen once. V usage is TRBV12-3 or TRBV12-4 and J usage is TRBJ2-1; D remains ambiguous. Specimen: PBMCs. This receptor was taken from a man aged 35-49 years with rheumatoid arthritis. This chain's CDR3 is CASSLGNEQFF. CDR3 nucleotides: TGTGCCAGCAGTCTAGGGAATGAGCAGTTCTTC.